The clone carrying this T cell receptor (beta chain) was observed at least ten times. Its antigen remains unidentified. The sample comes from a study of blood T cells in healthy people across ages. The use of a sample-barcoded 5' primer and a J-beta primer mix characterized a second PCR of roughly 7 to 12 cycles. TCRdb reprocessed the 5' RACE reads via MiXCR and lists one record per CDR3 protein. The data show roughly 700,000 distinct CDR3 sequences, roughly 30% seen once. Looked up from germline, CDR1 is DFQATT and CDR2 is SNEGSKA (reference sequence). V lost 3 bases and J lost 8; bases outside the gene matches: 11. The CDR3 is made up of 15 amino acids. General study points: Samples with more naive T cells showed higher observed beta diversity.

The chain combines TRBV20-1 with TRBJ2-1; 9 bases are a match to TRBD2. The sequencing input was blood. The receptor was isolated from a woman of 80 years or more in good health. CDR3 region: CSASLSGGPGDEQFF. The CDR3 nucleotides read TGCAGTGCTAGCCTCAGCGGGGGGCCGGGGGATGAGCAGTTCTTC.